This paragraph reports one T cell receptor beta chain. No antigen is known for it. Vbeta (60) and Jbeta (13) primers were used in the PCR. Repertoires were generated with immunoSEQ multiplex PCR, while TCRdb's copy carries only in-frame clones and drops some. The sample holds fewer than 85,000 clones; about 76% are singletons and the top ten take about 12%. This record belongs to a study of cytomegalovirus exposure and HLA in healthy donors. Findings and limits, study-wide: Most CMV-associated TCR beta chains were later found to appear HLA-restricted. Analyses of presence and absence presupposed an approximately uniform sequencing depth across donors. The investigators catalogued 150 or so TCR beta chains as cytomegalovirus-associated.

Trimming shortened V by 3 bases and J by 3 bases, and 9 bases separated the two germline ends. Per germline, CDR1 GTSNPN and CDR2 SVGIG (reference sequence). This CDR3 comprises 12 residues. Sequences were obtained from PBMCs. The source is a male donor in good health and CMV-seropositive. This chain connects TRBV30 to TRBJ2-7; D is unclear. CDR3 nucleotides: TGTGCCTGGAGAAGATCGGTCTACGAGCAGTACTTC. It encodes CAWRRSVYEQYF.